The T cell receptor beta chain described here comes from a study of blood T cell repertoires in COVID-19 (dated by TCRdb to the early 2020s). For the wider study: Collaborator samples came from the United States, Italy and Spain and covered acute and convalescent phases of COVID-19. Where HLA class I and class II types were available, the types were taken from metadata supplied by the sample provider, not from assay-based typing. The dataset comprised deeply sampled blood TCRbeta repertoires from subjects exposed to, actively infected with, or recovered from COVID-19. A de-identified subject ID, COVID-19 status, age in years and sex were almost always included in the sample metadata. The repertoires were released in a freely available public database meant as a resource for research on the immune response to SARS-CoV-2. The prospective study material was composed of cDNA or gDNA derived from T cells, B-cell-depleted T cells, or PBMCs. Samples came from the ongoing ImmuneRACE study (first 160 participants) plus 1,254 subjects from 6 global collaborators.

CDR1 ENHRY and CDR2 SYGVKD are derived from the germline V gene. Clipping removes 8 bases from V and 0 bases from J, with 3 as the unmatched junction base count. Measured from the cysteine to the phenylalanine, the CDR3 is 14 residues long. Only CDR3 DNA remains: 42 bases, in frame from the first base. This clone has a single count. Its antigen is currently not known. No clone much larger than this one lies a single base away; base qualities are absent. Enrolling through a virtual design, the prospective study's participants ranged in age from about 18 to 89 years and lived across 24 United States geographic areas. In the prospective study, participants were assigned to cohorts based on the clinical history participants reported in a screening survey and a study questionnaire. Recovered participants in ImmuneRACE Cohort 3 were defined by two consecutive negative NP/OP PCR tests, clearance by a healthcare professional, or resolution of symptoms. Each participant in the prospective study had whole blood, serum and a nasopharyngeal or oropharyngeal swab collected by mobile phlebotomists. Prospective study participants could optionally give additional blood draws and questionnaires over an approximately 2-month period. Blood samples from the prospective study were shipped frozen or at room temperature prior to DNA extraction.

TCRbeta CDR3 regions were amplified from genomic DNA using the immunoSEQ Assay, a bias-controlled multiplex PCR. On the authors' methods: The number of nucleated cells in each sample was estimated by amplification of reference gene primers within the assay. Sequence reads were collapsed and filtered to measure the absolute abundance of every unique TCRbeta CDR3 rearrangement. For each sample, productive Simpson clonality was calculated by taking the square root of Simpson's diversity index across productive rearrangements. Sourced from immuneACCESS, this table was stored by TCRdb with only in-frame sequences that have V and J called. A share of the clones is absent; for the studies checked, an unresolved V gene accounts for under half, and the remainder has no known explanation. That table is the source of V, J and clone size, and D and trimming were worked out from the DNA. Present in this sample are roughly 400,000 clones, under 90% of which were seen just once. 1.7% of the sample comes from the top ten.

On the study overall, not on this receptor specifically: The amount of clinical and demographic metadata varied by source and participant and was provided uncurated.

Sample: PBMCs or T cells enriched from blood (not recorded which). Recombination linked TRBV10-3 to TRBJ2-2, with 7 middle bases fitting TRBD1. The clonotype comes from a woman in her 30s who had recovered from COVID-19. The CDR3 in this case is CAILGTANTGELFF. The sequenced DNA is TGTGCCATCCTTGGGACAGCGAACACCGGGGAGCTGTTTTTT.